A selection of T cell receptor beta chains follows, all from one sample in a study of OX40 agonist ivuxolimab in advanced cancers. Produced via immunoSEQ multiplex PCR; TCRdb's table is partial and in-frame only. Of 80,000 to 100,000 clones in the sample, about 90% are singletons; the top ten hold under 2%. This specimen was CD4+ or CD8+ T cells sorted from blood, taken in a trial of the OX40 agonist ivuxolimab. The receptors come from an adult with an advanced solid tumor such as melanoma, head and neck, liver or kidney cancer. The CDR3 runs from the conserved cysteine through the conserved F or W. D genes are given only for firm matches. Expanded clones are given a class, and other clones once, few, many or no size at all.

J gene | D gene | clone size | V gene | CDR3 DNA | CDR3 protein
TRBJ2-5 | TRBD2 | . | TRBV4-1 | TGCGCCAGCAGCCAAGAGGAACTAGCGGGGAGGGAGACCCAGTACTTC | CASSQEELAGRETQYF
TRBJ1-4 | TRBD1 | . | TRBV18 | TGTGCCAGCTCACTTAGGACAGGGGATGAAAAACTGTTTTTT | CASSLRTGDEKLFF
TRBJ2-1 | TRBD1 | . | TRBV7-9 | TGTGCCAGCAGCTTGAGACAGGGCCGTTACAATGAGCAGTTCTTC | CASSLRQGRYNEQFF
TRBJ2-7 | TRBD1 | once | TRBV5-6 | TGTGCCAGCAGCTCGAGAGGACAGGGCAACGAGCAGTACTTC | CASSSRGQGNEQYF
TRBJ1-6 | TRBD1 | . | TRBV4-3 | TGCGCCAGCAGGGATACCGGGACAGGGAACTCACCCCTCCACTTT | CASRDTGTGNSPLHF
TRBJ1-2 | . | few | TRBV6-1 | TGTGCCAGCAGTGCGATTGTACAGGGAATTCAGGTGGGCTACACCTTC | CASSAIVQGIQVGYTF
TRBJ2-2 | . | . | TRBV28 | TGTGCCACCGAGATAGCGAACACCGGGGAGCTGTTTTTT | CATEIANTGELFF
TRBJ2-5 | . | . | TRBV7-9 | TGTGCCAGCAGCTTATTGGGAGAGGCGTCAGAGACCCAGTACTTC | CASSLLGEASETQYF
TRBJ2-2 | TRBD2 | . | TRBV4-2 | TGTGCCAGCAGCCAAGAAAGACTAGCGGGAGCTCGGCAGCTGTTTTTT | CASSQERLAGARQLFF
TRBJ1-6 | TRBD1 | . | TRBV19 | TGTGCCACTAAGGACAGGGTGGGATCACCCCTCCACTTT | CATKDRVGSPLHF
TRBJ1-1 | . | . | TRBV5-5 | TGTGCCAGCAGCCTGAGGACCGGGACTGAAGCTTTCTTT | CASSLRTGTEAFF
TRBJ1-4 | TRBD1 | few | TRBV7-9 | TGTGCCAGCAGCTTAGGGACAGGGGAGGAAAAACTGTTTTTT | CASSLGTGEEKLFF
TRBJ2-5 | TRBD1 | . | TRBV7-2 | TGTGCCAGCGCCGGGGACAGGGGACAAGAGACCCAGTACTTC | CASAGDRGQETQYF
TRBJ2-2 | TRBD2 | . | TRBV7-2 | TGTGCCAGCAGCTCGACTAGCGGGAGGGCCCGGGAGCTGTTTTTT | CASSSTSGRARELFF
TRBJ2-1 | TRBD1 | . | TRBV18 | TGTGCCAGCTCACCACTGGGACAGGGGACCGGTGAGCAGTTCTTC | CASSPLGQGTGEQFF
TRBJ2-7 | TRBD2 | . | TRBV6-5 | TGTGCCAGCAGGACCAGAGCGGGGACCTCCTACGAGCAGTACTTC | CASRTRAGTSYEQYF
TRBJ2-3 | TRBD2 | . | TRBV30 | TGTGCCTGGGCGACCTGGGGACTAGCGGGAGTGGGAGATACGCAGTATTTT | CAWATWGLAGVGDTQYF
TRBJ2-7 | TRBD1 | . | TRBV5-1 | TGCGCCAGCAGCTTGGGGACAGGGCAGGGAAAGAGGGAGTACTTC | CASSLGTGQGKREYF
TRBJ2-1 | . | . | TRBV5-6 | TGTGCCAGCAGCTTGACAGTGCACCGGTACGATGAGCAGTTCTTC | CASSLTVHRYDEQFF
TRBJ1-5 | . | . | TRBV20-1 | TGCAGTGCTAGTTTCGAGGGGCCCCAGCATTTT | CSASFEGPQHF
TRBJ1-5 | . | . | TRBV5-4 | TGTGCCAGCAGCTCGTGGGGGACTCAGCCCCAGCATTTT | CASSSWGTQPQHF
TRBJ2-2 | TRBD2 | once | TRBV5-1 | TGCGCCAGCAGCTTGAATAGCGGGAGGGCAACCGGGGAGCTGTTTTTT | CASSLNSGRATGELFF
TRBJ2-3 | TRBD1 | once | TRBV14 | TGTGCCAGCAGCCGTGATCTCAGGGGGCTAGATACGCAGTATTTT | CASSRDLRGLDTQYF
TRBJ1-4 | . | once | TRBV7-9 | TGTGCCAGCAGCCCATACAGAGCAACTAATGAAAAACTGTTTTTT | CASSPYRATNEKLFF
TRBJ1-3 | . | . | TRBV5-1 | TGCGCCAGCAGCTTAGGGGCCTCTGGAAACACCATATATTTT | CASSLGASGNTIYF
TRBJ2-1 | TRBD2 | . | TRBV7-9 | TGTGCCAGCAGCTTCCTAGCGGGAGGCGATGAGCAGTTCTTC | CASSFLAGGDEQFF
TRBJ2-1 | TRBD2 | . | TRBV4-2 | TGTGCCAGCAGCCACACTAGCGGGGGCTCCTACAATGAGCAGTTCTTC | CASSHTSGGSYNEQFF
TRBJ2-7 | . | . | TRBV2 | TGTGCCAGCAGTGACCCCTTGCGGTCCTACGAGCAGTACTTC | CASSDPLRSYEQYF
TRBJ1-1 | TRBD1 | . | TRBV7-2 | TGTGCCAGCAGCCCACACGGACAGGGGAACACTGAAGCTTTCTTT | CASSPHGQGNTEAFF
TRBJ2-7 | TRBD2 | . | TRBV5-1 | TGCGCCAGCAGCTTGGTGGCTAGCGGCGAGCAGTACTTC | CASSLVASGEQYF
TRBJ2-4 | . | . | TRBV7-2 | TGTGCCAGCAGAGGCGGGCAGGGGGGCGAGAACATTCAGTACTTC | CASRGGQGGENIQYF
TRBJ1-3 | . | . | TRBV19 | TGTGCCAGTAGTAAAAGGGGACTACAAGGGGACACCATATATTTT | CASSKRGLQGDTIYF
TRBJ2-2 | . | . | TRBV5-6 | TGTGCCAGCAGCTTGTCAGGACACACCTACACCGGGGAGCTGTTTTTT | CASSLSGHTYTGELFF
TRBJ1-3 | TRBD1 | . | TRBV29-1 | TGCAGCGTTGAAGATGACAGGGGGAGGAACACCATATATTTT | CSVEDDRGRNTIYF
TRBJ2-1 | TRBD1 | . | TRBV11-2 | TGTGCCAGCAGCCCCCTTAAGGGACAGGGGGCGCCCAATGAGCAGTTCTTC | CASSPLKGQGAPNEQFF
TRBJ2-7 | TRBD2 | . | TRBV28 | TGTGCCAGCAGTTCCCAAGCGGGAGGTACGAGCGAGCAGTACTTC | CASSSQAGGTSEQYF
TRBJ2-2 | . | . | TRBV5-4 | TGTGCCAGCAGCTTGAAACTTGGGACATTACATACCGGGGAGCTGTTTTTT | CASSLKLGTLHTGELFF
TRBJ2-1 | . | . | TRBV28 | TGTGCCAGCCGAGCGCCCGCCTACAATGAGCAGTTCTTC | CASRAPAYNEQFF
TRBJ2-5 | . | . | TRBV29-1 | TGCAGCGCTTTCCAAGAGACCCAGTACTTC | CSAFQETQYF
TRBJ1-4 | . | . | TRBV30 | TGTGCCTGGAGTCACAGCCGAAATGAAAAACTGTTTTTT | CAWSHSRNEKLFF
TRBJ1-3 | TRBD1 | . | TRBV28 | TGTGCCAGCAGTTCAGCCGGGACAGGGGAGAGAAACACCATATATTTT | CASSSAGTGERNTIYF
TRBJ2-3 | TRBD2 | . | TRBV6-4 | TGTGCCAGCAGTGTTAACGGGGGGGATACGCAGTATTTT | CASSVNGGDTQYF
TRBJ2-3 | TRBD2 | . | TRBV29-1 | TGCAGCGACCGGGAGGGCACAGATACGCAGTATTTT | CSDREGTDTQYF
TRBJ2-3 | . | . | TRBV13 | TGTGCCAGCAGCTCCAACGGACTATCGTCGGGCACAGATACGCAGTATTTT | CASSSNGLSSGTDTQYF
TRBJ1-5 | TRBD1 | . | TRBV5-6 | TGTGCCAGCAGCTTCGGGACAGGGGCTGGCCAGCCCCAGCATTTT | CASSFGTGAGQPQHF